This entry features one T cell receptor (beta chain) sequence. PCR was performed a second time for about 7 to 11 cycles using a sample-barcoded 5' primer and a J-beta primer mix. TCRdb analysed the 5' RACE reads with MiXCR anew, one entry per CDR3 protein. The sample records roughly 700,000 distinct CDR3 sequences, approximately 49% being singletons. This sample is drawn from a study of blood T cells in healthy people across ages. The material sequenced was blood. This TCR came from a woman aged 60-70 years in good health.

The CDR3 sequence is CASSSGLAGGFSEQYF. For the CDR3, the DNA is TGTGCCAGCAGCAGTGGACTAGCGGGAGGGTTTTCCGAGCAGTACTTC. V and J are TRBV7-2 and TRBJ2-7; TRBD2 matches at 15 bases. Trimming removed 5 bases from V and 6 bases from J; junction bases left unmatched: 8. Germline-derived CDR1 and CDR2 are SGHTA and FQGNSA. The CDR3 has 16 amino acids.